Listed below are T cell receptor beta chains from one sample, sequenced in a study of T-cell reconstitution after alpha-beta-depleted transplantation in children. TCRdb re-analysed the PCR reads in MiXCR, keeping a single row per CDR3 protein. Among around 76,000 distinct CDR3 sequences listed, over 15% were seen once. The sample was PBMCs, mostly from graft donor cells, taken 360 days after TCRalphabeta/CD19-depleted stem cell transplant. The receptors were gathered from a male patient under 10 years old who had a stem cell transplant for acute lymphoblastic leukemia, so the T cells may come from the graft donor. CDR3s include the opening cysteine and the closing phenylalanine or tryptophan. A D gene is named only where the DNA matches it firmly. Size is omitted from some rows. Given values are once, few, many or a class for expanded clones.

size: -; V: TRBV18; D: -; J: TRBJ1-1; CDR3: CASSSRRGVSEAFF; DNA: TGTGCCAGCTCATCACGAAGGGGTGTGTCTGAAGCTTTCTTT
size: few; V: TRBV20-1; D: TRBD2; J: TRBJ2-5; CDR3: CSVSPSGRGETQYF; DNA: TGCAGTGTGAGCCCTAGCGGGAGGGGAGAGACCCAGTACTTC
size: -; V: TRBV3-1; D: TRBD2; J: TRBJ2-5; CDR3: CASRTSGRPETQYF; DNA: TGTGCCAGCAGGACTAGCGGAAGACCAGAGACCCAGTACTTC
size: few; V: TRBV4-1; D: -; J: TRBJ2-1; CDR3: CASSQDKDSSFLDEQFF; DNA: TGCGCCAGCAGCCAAGACAAGGACTCCTCCTTTTTGGATGAGCAGTTCTTC
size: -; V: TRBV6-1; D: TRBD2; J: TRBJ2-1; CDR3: CASSRTGLAGNEQFF; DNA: TGTGCCAGCAGTCGAACGGGACTAGCGGGCAATGAGCAGTTCTTC
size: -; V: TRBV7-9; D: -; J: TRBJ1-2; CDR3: CASSFLVRVYGYTF; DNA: TGTGCCAGCAGCTTTCTCGTCAGGGTTTATGGCTACACCTTC
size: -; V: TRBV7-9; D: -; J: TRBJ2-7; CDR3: CASSLRDRPYEQYF; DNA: TGTGCCAGCAGCTTAAGAGACAGGCCCTACGAGCAGTACTTC
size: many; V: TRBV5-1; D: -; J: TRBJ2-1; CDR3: CASSLPGVYNEQFF; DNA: TGCGCCAGCAGCTTGCCGGGAGTTTACAATGAGCAGTTCTTC
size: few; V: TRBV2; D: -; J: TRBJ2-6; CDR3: CASSERGNSGANVLTF; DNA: TGTGCCAGCAGTGAAAGAGGGAACTCTGGGGCCAACGTCCTGACTTTC
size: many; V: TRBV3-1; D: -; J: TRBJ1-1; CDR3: CASSHTSTRRAFF; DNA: TGTGCCAGCAGCCATACCAGCACCCGAAGAGCTTTCTTT
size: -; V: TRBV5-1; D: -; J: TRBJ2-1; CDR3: CASSTDPGVLSNEQFF; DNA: TGCGCCAGCAGCACGGACCCCGGCGTCCTCTCCAATGAGCAGTTCTTC
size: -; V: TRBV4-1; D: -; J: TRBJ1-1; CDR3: CASSVDRKFEAFF; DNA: TGCGCCAGCAGCGTAGACAGAAAATTTGAAGCTTTCTTT
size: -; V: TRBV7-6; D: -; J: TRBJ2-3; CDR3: CASSLVLARDTDTQYF; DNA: TGTGCCAGCAGCTTAGTTTTGGCGCGGGACACAGATACGCAGTATTTT
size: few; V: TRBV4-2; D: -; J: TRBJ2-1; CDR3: CASSQDGRWYNEQFF; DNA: TGTGCCAGCAGCCAAGACGGCCGATGGTACAATGAGCAGTTCTTC
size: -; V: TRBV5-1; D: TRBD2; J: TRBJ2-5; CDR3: CASSLEGLAGAETQYF; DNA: TGCGCCAGCAGCTTGGAGGGACTAGCGGGAGCAGAGACCCAGTACTTC
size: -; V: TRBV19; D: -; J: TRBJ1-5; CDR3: CASTPWGVNQPQHF; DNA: TGTGCCAGTACCCCATGGGGGGTGAATCAGCCCCAGCATTTT
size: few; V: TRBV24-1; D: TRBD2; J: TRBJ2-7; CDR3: CATSDGGSYEQYF; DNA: TGTGCCACCAGTGATGGCGGGAGCTACGAGCAGTACTTC
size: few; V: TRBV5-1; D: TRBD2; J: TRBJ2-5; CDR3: CASGEGNLQETQYF; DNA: TGCGCCAGCGGGGAGGGGAATCTACAAGAGACCCAGTACTTC
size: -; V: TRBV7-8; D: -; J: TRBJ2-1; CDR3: CASSLYYNEQFF; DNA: TGTGCCAGCAGCTTATATTACAATGAGCAGTTCTTC
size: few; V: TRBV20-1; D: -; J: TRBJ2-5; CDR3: CSANVGGETQYF; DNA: TGCAGTGCTAACGTGGGGGGAGAGACCCAGTACTTC
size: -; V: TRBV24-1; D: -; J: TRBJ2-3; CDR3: CATSDPGDTDTQYF; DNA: TGTGCCACCAGTGATCCTGGGGACACCGATACGCAGTATTTT
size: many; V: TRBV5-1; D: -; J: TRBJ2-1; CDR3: CASSLESSLGDEQFF; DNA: TGCGCCAGCAGCTTGGAATCCTCCCTCGGGGATGAGCAGTTCTTC
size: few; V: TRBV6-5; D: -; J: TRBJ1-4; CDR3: CASSYLQGGEKLFF; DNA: TGTGCCAGCAGTTACTTACAGGGTGGTGAAAAACTGTTTTTT
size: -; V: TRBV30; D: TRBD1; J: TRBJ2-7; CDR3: CAWSPGTGVYEQYF; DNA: TGTGCCTGGAGTCCCGGGACAGGGGTCTACGAGCAGTACTTC
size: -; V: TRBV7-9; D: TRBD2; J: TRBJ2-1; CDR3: CASSYASGRTYNEQFF; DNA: TGTGCCAGCAGCTACGCTAGCGGGAGGACCTACAATGAGCAGTTCTTC
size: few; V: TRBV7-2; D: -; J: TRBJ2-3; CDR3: CASSLLGVTQYF; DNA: TGTGCCAGCAGCTTATTGGGAGTTACGCAGTATTTT
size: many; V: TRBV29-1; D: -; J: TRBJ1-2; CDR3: CSVEGTIYGYTF; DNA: TGCAGCGTTGAAGGGACAATTTATGGCTACACCTTC
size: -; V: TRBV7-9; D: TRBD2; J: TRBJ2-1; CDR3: CASSLSGNSYNEQFF; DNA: TGTGCCAGCAGCCTGAGCGGGAACTCCTACAATGAGCAGTTCTTC
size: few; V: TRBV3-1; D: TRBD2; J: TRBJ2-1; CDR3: CASSPTSGQYNEQFF; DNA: TGTGCCAGCAGCCCCACTAGCGGGCAATACAATGAGCAGTTCTTC
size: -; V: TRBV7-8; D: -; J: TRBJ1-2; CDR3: CASSFAPSYYGYTF; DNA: TGTGCCAGCAGCTTCGCCCCTTCTTACTATGGCTACACCTTC
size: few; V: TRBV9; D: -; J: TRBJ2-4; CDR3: CASSFLGTSNIQYF; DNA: TGTGCCAGCAGCTTCTTGGGGACATCGAACATTCAGTACTTC
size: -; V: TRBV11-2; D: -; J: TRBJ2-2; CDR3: CASSLVFGGYTGELFF; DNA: TGTGCCAGCAGCTTAGTATTCGGGGGCTACACCGGGGAGCTGTTTTTT
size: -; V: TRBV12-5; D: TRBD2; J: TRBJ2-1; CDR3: CASGLLAGGYNEQFF; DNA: TGTGCTAGTGGTTTACTAGCGGGGGGCTACAATGAGCAGTTCTTC
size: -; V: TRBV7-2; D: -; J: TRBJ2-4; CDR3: CASSQDGIAKNIQYF; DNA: TGTGCCAGCAGCCAGGACGGTATAGCCAAAAACATTCAGTACTTC
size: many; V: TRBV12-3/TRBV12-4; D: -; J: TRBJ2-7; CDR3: CASSFSPAPIHEQYF; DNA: TGTGCCAGCAGTTTTTCCCCCGCCCCGATCCACGAGCAGTACTTC
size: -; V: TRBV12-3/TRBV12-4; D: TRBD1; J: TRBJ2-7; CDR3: CASSFVQGAYEQYF; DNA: TGTGCCAGCAGTTTCGTACAGGGGGCATACGAGCAGTACTTC
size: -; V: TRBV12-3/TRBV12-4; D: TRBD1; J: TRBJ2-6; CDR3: CASRRTGRTGANVLTF; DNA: TGTGCCAGCAGGAGGACAGGGCGTACTGGGGCCAACGTCCTGACTTTC
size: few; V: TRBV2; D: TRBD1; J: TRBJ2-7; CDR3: CAGWDSSSYEQYF; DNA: TGTGCCGGATGGGACAGTAGCTCCTACGAGCAGTACTTC
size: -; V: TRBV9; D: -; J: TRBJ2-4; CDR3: CASSVAGTSAKNIQYF; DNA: TGTGCCAGCAGCGTAGCTGGGACATCCGCCAAAAACATTCAGTACTTC
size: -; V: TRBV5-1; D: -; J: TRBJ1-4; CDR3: CASSWRVSNEKLFF; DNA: TGCGCCAGCAGCTGGAGGGTCAGTAATGAAAAACTGTTTTTT
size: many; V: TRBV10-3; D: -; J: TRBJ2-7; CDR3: CAISESVQSYEQYF; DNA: TGTGCCATCAGTGAGTCTGTACAGTCCTACGAGCAGTACTTC
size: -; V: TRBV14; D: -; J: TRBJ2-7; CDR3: CASSQTWVYEQYF; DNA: TGTGCCAGCAGCCAAACGTGGGTTTACGAGCAGTACTTC